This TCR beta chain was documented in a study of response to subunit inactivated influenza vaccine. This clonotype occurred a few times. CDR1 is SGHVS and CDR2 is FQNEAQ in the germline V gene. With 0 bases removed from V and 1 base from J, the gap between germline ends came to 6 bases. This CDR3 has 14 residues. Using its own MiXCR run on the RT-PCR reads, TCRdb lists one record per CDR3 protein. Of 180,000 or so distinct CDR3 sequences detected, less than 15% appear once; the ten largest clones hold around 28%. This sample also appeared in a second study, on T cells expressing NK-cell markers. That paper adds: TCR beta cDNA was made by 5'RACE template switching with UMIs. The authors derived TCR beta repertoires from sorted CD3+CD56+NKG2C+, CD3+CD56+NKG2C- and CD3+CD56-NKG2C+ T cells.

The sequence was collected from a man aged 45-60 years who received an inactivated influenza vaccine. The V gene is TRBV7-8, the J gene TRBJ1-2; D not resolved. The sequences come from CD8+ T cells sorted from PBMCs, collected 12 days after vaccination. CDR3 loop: CASSLAPRNYGYTF. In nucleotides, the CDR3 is TGTGCCAGCAGCTTAGCTCCCCGTAACTATGGCTACACCTTC.